These 18 T cell receptor beta chains originate from one sample sequenced in a study of regulatory T cells in long-lasting Graves disease. Construction of TCR beta libraries relied on iRepertoire HTBI primers and on Arm-PCR targeting CDR3 regions. TCRdb called the multiplex PCR reads again in MiXCR, with one record for every CDR3 protein. Seen here are hundreds of thousands of distinct CDR3 sequences, more than 20% observed once, and the top ten hold less than 9%. The time point was: persistent/refractory GD, antithyroid drugs over 5 years with positive TRAb. TCR sequences were obtained from RNA taken from PBMCs. The sequencing used peripheral blood mononuclear cells (PBMCs), collected when the disease was refractory, from a patient treated with antithyroid drugs. Receptor source: a female donor with Graves disease.

CDR3 coding DNA: TGTGCCAGCAGCTTAAATTGGTGGGCTGACGAGCAGTACTTC. This codes for CASSLNWWADEQYF. V is TRBV7-6 and J is TRBJ2-7, with D uncertain. Deletions cut 2 bases from V and 5 bases from J, with 13 bases between. The CDR3 is made up of 14 amino acids. Germline assignment: CDR1 SGHVS and CDR2 FNYEAQ.

Comment on this clonotype: The germline gene is not matched at one end of the junction; a read error may be the cause. The chain recombines TRBV5-1 with TRBJ2-4; tentatively, D is TRBD1 or TRBD2 (5 bases each). Germline CDR1 reads SGHRS; CDR2 reads YFSETQ. This CDR3 has 14 residues. DNA for the CDR3: TGCGCCAGCGCTACCCGAGGGGCCAAAAACATTCGGTACTTC. This gives the protein CASATRGAKNIRYF.

This sequence joins TRBV7-9 and TRBJ2-5, with D tentatively TRBD1 or TRBD2 (5 bases each). The V gene's germline CDR1 is SEHNR and CDR2 FQNEAQ (reference sequence). Deletions cut 1 base from V and 5 bases from J, with 14 bases between. The CDR3 covers 15 residues. For the CDR3, the DNA is TGTGCCAGCAGCTTAGAGACGAAGGGACGGGAGACCCAGTACTTC. It is translated as CASSLETKGRETQYF.

This clonotype showed up many times. The rearrangement uses TRBV18 and TRBJ1-2; D is unclear. Germline values: CDR1 KGHSH, CDR2 LQKENI. CDR3 size: 13 residues. The V gene lost 8 bases and the J gene lost 0 bases, with 10 bases spanning the gap. The CDR3 reads CASSPGANYGYTF. The CDR3 DNA reads as TGTGCCAGCAGCCCGGGAGCTAACTATGGCTACACCTTC.

This clonotype showed up just a few times. The genes are TRBV18 and TRBJ1-1, with D perhaps TRBD1 (5 bases). The CDR3 is 16 amino acids. Germline-derived CDR1 and CDR2 are KGHSH and LQKENI. The ends were cut back, 5 bases at V and 0 bases at J, with 16 bases in the middle. CDR3 amino acids: CASSSRVGGVNTEAFF. In DNA form, the CDR3 reads TGTGCCAGCTCATCGCGGGTGGGAGGGGTGAACACTGAAGCTTTCTTT. Filled out from reference TRBV18 and TRBJ1-1, the complete variable domain reads NAGVMQNPRHLVRRRGQEARLRCSPMKGHSHVYWYRQLPEEGLKFMVYLQKENIIDESGMPKERFSAEFPKEGPSILRIQQVVRGDSAAYFCASSSRVGGVNTEAFFGQGTRLTVV.

V is TRBV6-5 and J is TRBJ2-7; 8 nucleotides agree with TRBD2. There are 14 residues in the CDR3. V dropped 2 bases and J dropped 6; count of bases not matched to a gene: 6. Germline V gene lookup returns CDR1 MNHEY and CDR2 SVGAGI. CDR3 DNA sequence: TGTGCCAGCAGTTACCTATCGGGAGGGCGCGAGCAGTACTTC. Amino acid sequence: CASSYLSGGREQYF.

This clonotype was counted at least ten times. This chain uses TRBV11-2 with TRBJ2-3; TRBD2 agrees at 9 bases. Germline V lookup: CDR1 SGHAT, CDR2 FQNNGV. V gave up 5 bases and J gave up 11 bases; unmatched junction bases: 11. This CDR3 spans 14 amino acids. The CDR3 coding sequence is TGTGCCAGCAGCCACCCCGCGACTAGCGGTAGGCAGTATTTT. As protein: CASSHPATSGRQYF.

This clonotype has a count of ten or more. The chain is built from TRBV28 and TRBJ1-1; 7 bases line up with TRBD1. The CDR3 loop spans 13 amino acids. Germline lookup yields CDR1 MDHEN and CDR2 SYDVKM. J gave up 5 bases and V 5 bases, and 5 bases lay outside the gene matches. The DNA for the CDR3 is TGTGCCAGCAGTGACAGGGACGGAACTGAAGCTTTCTTT. Its protein product is CASSDRDGTEAFF.

In this sample, this clonotype turned up a few times. V and J are TRBV7-9 and TRBJ1-1; a weak D match, TRBD1 (6 bases). V lost 5 bases to trimming and J lost 3 bases, with 16 bases between them. Germline assignment: CDR1 SEHNR and CDR2 FQNEAQ (reference sequence). The CDR3 has 15 residues. CDR3 in amino acids: CASSPGGLGDTEAFF. CDR3 coding DNA: TGTGCCAGCAGCCCCGGGGGGCTGGGAGACACTGAAGCTTTCTTT.

This clonotype has a count of ten or more. This chain connects TRBV6-5 to TRBJ1-1, with D uncertain. The CDR3 extends over 17 amino acids. Trimming left V 2 bases short and J 4 bases short, with 20 bases between. The germline CDR1 and CDR2 sequences are MNHEY and SVGAGI. The CDR3 DNA sequence: TGTGCCAGCAGTTACAGGATCAGACCCTATGGCGGCACTGAAGCTTTCTTT. Amino acid sequence: CASSYRIRPYGGTEAFF.

This clonotype appeared a few times. The rearrangement uses TRBV20-1 and TRBJ1-5; 7 bases are a match to TRBD1. CDR3 length equals 16 residues. Germline V lookup: CDR1 DFQATT, CDR2 SNEGSKA (reference sequence). The V gene end was trimmed by 3 bases and the J gene end by 3 bases; junction bases not matched to a gene: 11. The CDR3 loop is CSASYGQGVNNQPQHF. The CDR3 bases are TGCAGTGCTAGTTATGGTCAGGGGGTCAACAATCAGCCCCAGCATTTT.

The chain recombines TRBV19 with TRBJ2-5; D is ambiguous. The germline CDR1 and CDR2 sequences are LNHDA and SQIVND (reference sequence). CDR3 size: 13 residues. V dropped 2 bases and J dropped 5 bases, with 9 bases sitting between them. Written as DNA, the CDR3 is TGTGCCAGTAGTATACAACAGTGGGAGACCCAGTACTTC. Its protein is CASSIQQWETQYF.

The genes are TRBV27 and TRBJ1-5; no clear D. V dropped 6 bases and J dropped 9 bases, with 18 bases sitting between them. Germline CDR1 is MNHEY and CDR2 is SMNVEV (reference sequence). The CDR3 covers 14 residues. The CDR3 reads CASSSGSHPGPQHF. The CDR3 DNA sequence: TGTGCCAGCAGCAGCGGTTCTCACCCGGGGCCCCAGCATTTT.

In regard to this clonotype: This clone may be a read error of a much larger clone one base away. This chain uses TRBV10-3 with TRBJ2-5; D tentatively fits TRBD1 or TRBD2 (6 bases each). The CDR3 has 14 residues. Germline V lookup: CDR1 ENHRY, CDR2 SYGVKD. The CDR3 DNA sequence: TGTGCCATCAGTGATGGGGGGCTTCTAGAGACCCAGCACTTC. Translation gives CAISDGGLLETQHF.

This clonotype was counted at least ten times. Here the CDR3 DNA reads TGTGCCAGCAGCTTAGCGGAGAGCTCCTACAATGAGCAGTTCTTC. This gives the protein CASSLAESSYNEQFF. V and J are TRBV11-3 and TRBJ2-1; D not resolved. V was clipped by 1 base and J by 0 bases, with 7 bases between them. Germline V lookup: CDR1 SGHNT, CDR2 YENEEA. The CDR3 extends over 15 amino acids.

This clonotype was seen more than once but under ten times. The genes are TRBV7-3 and TRBJ2-7; 12 bases fit TRBD2. V was pared by 3 bases and J by 6 bases, with 6 bases of the junction left unmatched. CDR1 is SGHTA and CDR2 is FQGTGA in the germline V gene. This CDR3 is 15 amino acids long. The CDR3 is CASSLLAGGPSEQYF. CDR3 DNA sequence: TGTGCCAGCAGCTTGCTAGCGGGAGGGCCGTCCGAGCAGTACTTC.

The V call is TRBV6-1, the J call TRBJ2-2, with D perhaps TRBD1 or TRBD2 (5 bases each). The CDR3 contains 16 residues. V lost 6 bases and J 6 bases, leaving 20 bases between the germline ends. Germline CDR1 and CDR2: MNHNS and SASEGT. This CDR3 is CASRGLGLDTSGELFF. CDR3 in DNA: TGTGCCAGCAGGGGTCTCGGACTGGACACGTCCGGGGAGCTGTTTTTT.

This clonotype has a count of ten or more. This chain uses TRBV7-2 with TRBJ2-7, with 10 bases fitting TRBD2. This CDR3 has 15 residues. The V gene end was trimmed by 2 bases and the J gene end by 2 bases; junction bases not matched to a gene: 3. The germline gives CDR1 SGHTA, CDR2 FQGNSA. CDR3 region: CASSLIGLAAYEQYF. The CDR3 region has the DNA TGTGCCAGCAGCTTAATCGGACTAGCGGCCTACGAGCAGTACTTC. The variable domain in full, completed from reference TRBV7-2 and TRBJ2-7, reads GAGVSQSPSNKVTEKGKDVELRCDPISGHTALYWYRQSLGQGLEFLIYFQGNSAPDKSGLPSDRFSAERTGGSVSTLTIQRTQQEDSAVYLCASSLIGLAAYEQYFGPGTRLTVT.